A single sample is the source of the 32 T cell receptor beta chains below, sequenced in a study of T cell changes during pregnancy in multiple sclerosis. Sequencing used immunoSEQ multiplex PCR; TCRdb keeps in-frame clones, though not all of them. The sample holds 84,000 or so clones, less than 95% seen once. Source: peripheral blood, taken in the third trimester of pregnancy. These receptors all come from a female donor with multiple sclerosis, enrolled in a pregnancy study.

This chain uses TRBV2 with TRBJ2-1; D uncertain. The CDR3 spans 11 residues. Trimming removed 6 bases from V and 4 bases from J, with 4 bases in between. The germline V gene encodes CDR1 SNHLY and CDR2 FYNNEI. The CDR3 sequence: CASRQYNEQFF. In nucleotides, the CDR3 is TGTGCCAGCAGGCAGTACAATGAGCAGTTCTTC.

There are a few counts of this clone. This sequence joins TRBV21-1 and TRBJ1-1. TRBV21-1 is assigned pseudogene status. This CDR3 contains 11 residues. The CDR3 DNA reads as TGTGCCAGCAGCAAAGGCCTCGGGGCTTTCTTT. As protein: CASSKGLGAFF.

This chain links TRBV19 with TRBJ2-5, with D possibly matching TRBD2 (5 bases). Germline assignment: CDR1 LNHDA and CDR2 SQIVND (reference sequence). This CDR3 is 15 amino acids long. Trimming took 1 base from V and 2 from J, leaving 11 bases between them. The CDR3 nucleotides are TGTGCCAGTAGTATAGCCCGGGGTCGGCAAGAGACCCAGTACTTC. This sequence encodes CASSIARGRQETQYF.

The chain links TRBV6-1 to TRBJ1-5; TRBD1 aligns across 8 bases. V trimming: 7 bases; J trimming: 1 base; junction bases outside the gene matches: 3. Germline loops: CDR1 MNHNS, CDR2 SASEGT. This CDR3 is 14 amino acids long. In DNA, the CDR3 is TGTGCCAGCACCCACAGGGGGAGCAATCAGCCCCAGCATTTT. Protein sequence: CASTHRGSNQPQHF.

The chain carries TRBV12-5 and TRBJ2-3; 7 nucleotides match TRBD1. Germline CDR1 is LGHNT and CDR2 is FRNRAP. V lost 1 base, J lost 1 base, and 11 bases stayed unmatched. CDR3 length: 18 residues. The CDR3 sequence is CASGLEFGTARGTDTQYF. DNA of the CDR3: TGTGCTAGTGGTTTGGAGTTTGGGACAGCGCGAGGCACAGATACGCAGTATTTT.

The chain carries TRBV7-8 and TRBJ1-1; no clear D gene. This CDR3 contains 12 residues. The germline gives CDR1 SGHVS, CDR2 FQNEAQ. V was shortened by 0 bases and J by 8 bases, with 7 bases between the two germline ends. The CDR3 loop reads CASSLAAYEAFF. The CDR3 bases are TGTGCCAGCAGCTTAGCGGCTTACGAAGCTTTCTTT.

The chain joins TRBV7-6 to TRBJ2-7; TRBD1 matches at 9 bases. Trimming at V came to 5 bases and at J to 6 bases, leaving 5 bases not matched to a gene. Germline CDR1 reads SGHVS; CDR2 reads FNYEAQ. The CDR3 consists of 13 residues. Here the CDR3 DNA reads TGTGCCAGCAGCCAACAGGGGGCAGCCGAGCAGTACTTC. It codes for CASSQQGAAEQYF.

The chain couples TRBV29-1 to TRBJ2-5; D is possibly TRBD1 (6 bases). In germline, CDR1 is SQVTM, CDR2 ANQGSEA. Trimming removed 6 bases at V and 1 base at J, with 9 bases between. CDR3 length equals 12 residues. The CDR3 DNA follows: TGCAGCGTAAGACAGGCCCAAGAGACCCAGTACTTC. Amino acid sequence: CSVRQAQETQYF.

The CDR3 sequence: CASSFRGQVGNTIYF. In DNA form, the CDR3 reads TGCGCCAGCAGCTTCAGGGGGCAAGTTGGAAACACCATATATTTT. This chain joins TRBV5-1 and TRBJ1-3; 8 nucleotides agree with TRBD1. Germline V gene data show CDR1 as SGHRS and CDR2 as YFSETQ. V was pared by 2 bases and J by 3 bases, with 4 bases of the junction left unmatched. The CDR3 is 15 amino acids.

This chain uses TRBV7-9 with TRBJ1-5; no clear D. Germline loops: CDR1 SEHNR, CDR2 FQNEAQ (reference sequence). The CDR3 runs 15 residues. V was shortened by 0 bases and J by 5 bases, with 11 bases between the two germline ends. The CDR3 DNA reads TGTGCCAGCAGCTTAGCAGGTGGAGCCGATCAGCCCCAGCATTTT. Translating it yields CASSLAGGADQPQHF.

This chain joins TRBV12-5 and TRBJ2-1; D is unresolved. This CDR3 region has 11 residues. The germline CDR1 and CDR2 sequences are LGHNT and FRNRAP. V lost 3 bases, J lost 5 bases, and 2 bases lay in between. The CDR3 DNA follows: TGTGCTAGTGGTTTTAACAATGAGCAGTTCTTC. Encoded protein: CASGFNNEQFF. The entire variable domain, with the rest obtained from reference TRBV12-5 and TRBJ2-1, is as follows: DARVTQTPRHKVTEMGQEVTMRCQPILGHNTVFWYRQTMMQGLELLAYFRNRAPLDDSGMPKDRFSAEMPDATLATLKIQPSEPRDSAVYFCASGFNNEQFFGPGTRLTVL.

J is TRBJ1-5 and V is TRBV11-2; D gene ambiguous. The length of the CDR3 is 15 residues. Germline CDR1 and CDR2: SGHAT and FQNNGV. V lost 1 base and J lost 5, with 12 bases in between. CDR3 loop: CASSLGPERYQPQHF. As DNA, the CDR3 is TGTGCCAGCAGCTTAGGGCCTGAGCGATATCAGCCCCAGCATTTT.

In DNA, the CDR3 is TGTGCCACCGGGACTAGCGATTACGAGCAGTACTTC. It translates to CATGTSDYEQYF. The chain uses TRBV7-9 and TRBJ2-7; 10 bases agree with TRBD2. With 10 bases clipped from V and 4 bases from J, the junction kept 4 bases outside the gene matches. Germline CDR1 is SEHNR and CDR2 is FQNEAQ (reference sequence). The CDR3 is 12 amino acids.

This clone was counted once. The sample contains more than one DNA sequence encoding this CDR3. CDR3 DNA sequence: TGTGCCAGCTCGCCCCTAGCGGCGAGCTCCTACAATGAGCAGTTCTTC. Protein sequence: CASSPLAASSYNEQFF. The chain carries TRBV18 and TRBJ2-1; 7 nucleotides align to TRBD2. The CDR3 extends over 16 amino acids. Trimming took 6 bases from V and 0 from J; bases not matched to a gene: 8. From germline, CDR1 is KGHSH and CDR2 LQKENI.

The CDR3 bases are TGTGCCAGCAGCCCGATGGACACCGGGACAGGGATAAACTATGGCTACACCTTC. It encodes CASSPMDTGTGINYGYTF. J is TRBJ1-2 and V is TRBV2, with 9 bases lining up with TRBD1. Per germline, CDR1 SNHLY and CDR2 FYNNEI. CDR3 length: 18 amino acids. The V and J ends lost 6 bases and 2 bases, in that order; junction bases with no gene match: 16.

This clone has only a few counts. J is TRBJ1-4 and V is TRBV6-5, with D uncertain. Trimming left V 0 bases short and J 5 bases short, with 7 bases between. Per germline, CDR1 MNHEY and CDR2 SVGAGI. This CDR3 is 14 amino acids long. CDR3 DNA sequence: TGTGCCAGCAGTTACTCTGGGGAGAATGAAAAACTGTTTTTT. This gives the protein CASSYSGENEKLFF.

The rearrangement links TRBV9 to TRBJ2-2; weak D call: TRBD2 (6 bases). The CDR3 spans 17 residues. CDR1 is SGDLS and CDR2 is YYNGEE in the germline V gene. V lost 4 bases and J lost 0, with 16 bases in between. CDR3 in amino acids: CASSLRGGAPNTGELFF. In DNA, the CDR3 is TGTGCCAGCAGCCTAAGGGGCGGGGCCCCGAACACCGGGGAGCTGTTTTTT.

The CDR3 here is CASSPAWTSYEQYF. In DNA form, the CDR3 reads TGTGCCAGCAGTCCGGCCTGGACATCCTACGAGCAGTACTTC. The chain combines TRBV6-5 with TRBJ2-7; a weak D match, TRBD1 (5 bases). The CDR3 has 14 amino acids. Germline V gene sequence: CDR1 MNHEY, CDR2 SVGAGI. V was cut by 5 bases and J by 1 base, with 12 bases left in between.

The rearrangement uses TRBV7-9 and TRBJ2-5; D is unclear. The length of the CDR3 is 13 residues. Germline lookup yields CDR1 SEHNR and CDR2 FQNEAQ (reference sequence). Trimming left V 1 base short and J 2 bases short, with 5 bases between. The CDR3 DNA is TGTGCCAGCAGCTTAGAACTACAAGAGACCCAGTACTTC. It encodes CASSLELQETQYF.

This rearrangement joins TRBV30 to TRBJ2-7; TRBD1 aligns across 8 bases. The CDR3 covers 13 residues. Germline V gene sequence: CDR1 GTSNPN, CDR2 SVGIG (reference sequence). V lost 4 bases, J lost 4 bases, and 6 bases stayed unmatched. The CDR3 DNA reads TGTGCCTGGAAGGACAGGGATTTGTACGAGCAGTACTTC. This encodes CAWKDRDLYEQYF.

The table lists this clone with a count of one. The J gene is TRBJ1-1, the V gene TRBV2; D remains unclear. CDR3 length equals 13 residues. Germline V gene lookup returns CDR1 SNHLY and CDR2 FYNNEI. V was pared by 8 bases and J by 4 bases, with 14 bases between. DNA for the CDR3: TGTGCCAGCCATGAGGAGTCGCGCACTGAAGCTTTCTTT. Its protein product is CASHEESRTEAFF.

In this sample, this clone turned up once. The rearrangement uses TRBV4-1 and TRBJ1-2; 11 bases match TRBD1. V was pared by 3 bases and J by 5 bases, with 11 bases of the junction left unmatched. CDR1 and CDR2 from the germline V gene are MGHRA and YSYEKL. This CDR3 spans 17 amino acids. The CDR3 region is CASSQTVRDRGYYGYTF. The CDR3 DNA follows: TGCGCCAGCAGCCAGACCGTCCGGGACAGGGGGTATTATGGCTACACCTTC.

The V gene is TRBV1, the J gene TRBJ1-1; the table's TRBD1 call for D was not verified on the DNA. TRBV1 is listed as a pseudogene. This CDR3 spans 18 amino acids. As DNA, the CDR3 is TGCACCAGCAGCCAACACATCCCGACAGAAACAATGAACACTGAAGCTTTCTTT. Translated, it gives CTSSQHIPTETMNTEAFF.

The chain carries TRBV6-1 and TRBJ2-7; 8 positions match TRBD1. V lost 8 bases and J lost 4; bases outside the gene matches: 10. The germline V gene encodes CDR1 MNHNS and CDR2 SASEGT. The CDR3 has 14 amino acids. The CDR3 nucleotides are TGTGCCAGCCAAGAGCAGGACAGGGTATACGAGCAGTACTTC. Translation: CASQEQDRVYEQYF.

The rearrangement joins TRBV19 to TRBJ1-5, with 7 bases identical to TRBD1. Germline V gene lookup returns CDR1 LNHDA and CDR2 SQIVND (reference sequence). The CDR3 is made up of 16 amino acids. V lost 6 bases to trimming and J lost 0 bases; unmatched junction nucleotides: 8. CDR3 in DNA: TGTGCCAGTAGCAGACTACAGGGGATTAGCAATCAGCCCCAGCATTTT. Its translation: CASSRLQGISNQPQHF.

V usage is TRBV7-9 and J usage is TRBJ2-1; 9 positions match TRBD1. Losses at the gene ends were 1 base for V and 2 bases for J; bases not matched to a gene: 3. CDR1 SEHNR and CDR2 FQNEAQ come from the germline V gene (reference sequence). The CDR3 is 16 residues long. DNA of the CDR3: TGTGCCAGCAGCTTAGAGGGACAGGGCCCCTACAATGAGCAGTTCTTC. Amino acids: CASSLEGQGPYNEQFF.

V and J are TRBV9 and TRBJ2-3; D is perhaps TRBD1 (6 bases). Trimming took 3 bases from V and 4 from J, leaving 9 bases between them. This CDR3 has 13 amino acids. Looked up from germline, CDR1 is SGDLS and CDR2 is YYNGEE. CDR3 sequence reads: CASSGGPPDTQYF. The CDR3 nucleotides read TGTGCCAGCAGCGGGGGGCCGCCAGATACGCAGTATTTT.

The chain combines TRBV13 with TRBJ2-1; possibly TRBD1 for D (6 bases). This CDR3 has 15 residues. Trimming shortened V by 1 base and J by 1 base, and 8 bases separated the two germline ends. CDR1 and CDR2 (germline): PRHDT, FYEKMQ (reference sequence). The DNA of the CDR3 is TGTGCCAGCAGCTTAGAAAGGGGGTCCTACAATGAGCAGTTCTTC. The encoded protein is CASSLERGSYNEQFF.

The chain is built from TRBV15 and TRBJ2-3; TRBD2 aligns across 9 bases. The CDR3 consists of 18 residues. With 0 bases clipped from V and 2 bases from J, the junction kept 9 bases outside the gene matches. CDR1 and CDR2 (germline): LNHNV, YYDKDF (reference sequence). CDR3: CATSRDYRSGGITDTQYF. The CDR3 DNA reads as TGTGCCACCAGCAGAGATTATAGGAGCGGGGGGATCACAGATACGCAGTATTTT.

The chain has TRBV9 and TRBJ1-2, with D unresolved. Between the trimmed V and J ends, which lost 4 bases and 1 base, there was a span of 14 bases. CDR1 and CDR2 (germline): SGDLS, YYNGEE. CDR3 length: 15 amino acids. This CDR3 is CASSLAQIGNYGYTF. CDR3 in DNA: TGTGCCAGCAGCCTAGCACAGATTGGTAACTATGGCTACACCTTC.

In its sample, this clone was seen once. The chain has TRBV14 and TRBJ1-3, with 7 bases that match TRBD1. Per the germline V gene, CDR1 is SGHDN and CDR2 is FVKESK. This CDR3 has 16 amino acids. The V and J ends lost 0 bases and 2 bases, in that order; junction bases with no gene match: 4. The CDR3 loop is CASSQERGTAGNTIYF. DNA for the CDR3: TGTGCCAGCAGCCAAGAACGGGGGACAGCTGGAAACACCATATATTTT. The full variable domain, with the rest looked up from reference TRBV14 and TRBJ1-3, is EAGVTQFPSHSVIEKGQTVTLRCDPISGHDNLYWYRRVMGKEIKFLLHFVKESKQDESGMPNNRFLAERTGGTYSTLKVQPAELEDSGVYFCASSQERGTAGNTIYFGEGSWLTVV.

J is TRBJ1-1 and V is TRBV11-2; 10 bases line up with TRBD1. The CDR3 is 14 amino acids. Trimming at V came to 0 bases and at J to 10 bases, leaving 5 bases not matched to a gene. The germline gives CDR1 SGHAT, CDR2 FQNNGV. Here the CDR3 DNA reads TGTGCCAGCAGCTTAGATGGACAGGGGGTTCGAGCTTTCTTT. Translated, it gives CASSLDGQGVRAFF.